This is a list of T cell receptor beta chains from one sample in a study of CXCR3-negative and CXCR3-positive naive CD8 T cells. Following a re-call of the 5' RACE reads, TCRdb has one entry per CDR3 protein and lacks DNA. With thousands of distinct CDR3 sequences in the sample, the ten largest clones hold roughly 1.7%. Sequencing used naive CXCR3+ CD8+ T cells from blood. The source of these receptors is a human donor in good health. Some clones in this sample may be carry-over from other donors' samples. The CDR3 runs from the conserved cysteine through the conserved F or W. Clone sizes are given selectively: once, few, many, or a class where the clone is expanded.

V	size	J	CDR3
TRBV11-2	.	TRBJ2-1	CASFAGIHEQFF
TRBV5-1	medium-sized	TRBJ2-7	CASSWDSGYEQYF
TRBV20-1	.	TRBJ2-2	CSAREPGGTGELFF
TRBV29-1	medium-sized	TRBJ1-2	CSVEVEGAFSGYTF
TRBV4-1	.	TRBJ2-7	CASSQRLGLGYEQYF
TRBV29-1	.	TRBJ2-4	CSVETGELEENIQYF
TRBV5-8	medium-sized	TRBJ2-3	CASSRGWGSTDTQYF
TRBV14	.	TRBJ2-3	CASSQGLAVWDTQYF
TRBV29-1	medium-sized	TRBJ2-2	CSGWTTGELFF
TRBV4-3	.	TRBJ1-5	CASSQDGDQPQHF
TRBV27	.	TRBJ1-5	CASSLSTGNNQPQHF
TRBV7-3	.	TRBJ2-7	CASSLFGGPYEQYF
TRBV29-1	.	TRBJ2-2	CSVVWGDSTGELFF
TRBV7-8	.	TRBJ1-1	CASSLAWQRRNTEAFF
TRBV5-1	.	TRBJ2-1	CASCVSSYNEQFF
TRBV20-1	.	TRBJ2-1	CSARDESGLAYNEQFF
TRBV29-1	.	TRBJ2-1	CSDLQGYNEQFF
TRBV28	.	TRBJ2-3	CASSPPGQGSWGTDTQYF
TRBV5-1	.	TRBJ2-1	CASSNIQREYEQFF
TRBV20-1	.	TRBJ2-3	CSSPSGRTDTQYF
TRBV29-1	.	TRBJ2-6	CSVFAGANVLTF
TRBV6-6	.	TRBJ2-7	CASFGQGAYEQYF